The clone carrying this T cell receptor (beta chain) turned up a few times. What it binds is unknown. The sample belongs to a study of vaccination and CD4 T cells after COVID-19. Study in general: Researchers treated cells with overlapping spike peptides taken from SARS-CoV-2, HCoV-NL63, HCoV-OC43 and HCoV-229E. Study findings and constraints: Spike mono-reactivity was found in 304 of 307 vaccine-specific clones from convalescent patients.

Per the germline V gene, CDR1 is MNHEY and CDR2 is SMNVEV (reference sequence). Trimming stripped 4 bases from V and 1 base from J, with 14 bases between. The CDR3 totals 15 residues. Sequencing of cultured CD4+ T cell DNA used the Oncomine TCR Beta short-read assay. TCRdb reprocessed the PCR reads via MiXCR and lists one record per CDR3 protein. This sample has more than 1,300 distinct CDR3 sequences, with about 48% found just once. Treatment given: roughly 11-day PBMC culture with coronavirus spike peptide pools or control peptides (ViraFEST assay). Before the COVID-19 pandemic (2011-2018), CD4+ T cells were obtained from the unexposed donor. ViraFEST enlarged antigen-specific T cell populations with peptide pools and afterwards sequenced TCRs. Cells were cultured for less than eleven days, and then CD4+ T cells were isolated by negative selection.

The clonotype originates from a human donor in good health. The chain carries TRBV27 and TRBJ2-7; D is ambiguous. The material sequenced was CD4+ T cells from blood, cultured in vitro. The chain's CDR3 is CASSSNPLPSYEQYF. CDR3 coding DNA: TGTGCCAGCAGTTCGAACCCCTTACCTTCCTACGAGCAGTACTTC.